The 24 T cell receptor beta chains listed next were all sequenced from one sample in a study of blood T cell repertoires in COVID-19. The data were produced by immunoSEQ multiplex PCR, yet TCRdb's version contains in-frame clones alone and is incomplete. The sample lists roughly 250,000 clones, approximately 90% occurring once. The sample taken for sequencing was PBMCs or T cells enriched from blood (not recorded which). These receptors all stem from a woman younger than 30 who had recovered from COVID-19.

The chain recombines TRBV11-2 with TRBJ1-2, with D perhaps matching TRBD1 (5 bases). The V and J ends lost 0 bases and 6 bases respectively, with 20 bases between them. The germline CDR1 and CDR2 sequences are SGHAT and FQNNGV. The CDR3 sequence is 17 residues long. CDR3 residues: CASSLDRGSSRVDGYTF. The CDR3, as DNA: TGTGCCAGCAGCTTAGATCGGGGGAGCAGCCGGGTCGATGGCTACACCTTC.

The CDR3 is CASSLMVGAYEQYF. In DNA form, the CDR3 reads TGTGCCAGCAGTTTAATGGTAGGGGCCTACGAGCAGTACTTC. The rearrangement joins TRBV27 to TRBJ2-7; D is perhaps TRBD1 (5 bases). Trimming stripped 2 bases from V and 2 bases from J, with 10 bases between. CDR3 length equals 14 residues. The germline V gene encodes CDR1 MNHEY and CDR2 SMNVEV (reference sequence).

The rearrangement uses TRBV7-9 and TRBJ1-6; a weak D match, TRBD1 (6 bases). Deletions cut 5 bases from V and 9 bases from J, with 17 bases between. The CDR3 contains 15 residues. CDR1 is SEHNR and CDR2 is FQNEAQ in the germline V gene (reference sequence). CDR3 residues: CASSNKTGSISPLHF. CDR3 bases: TGTGCCAGCAGCAATAAGACAGGTTCCATTTCACCCCTCCACTTT.

V usage is TRBV11-3 and J usage is TRBJ2-7, with D possibly matching TRBD2 (7 bases). The CDR3 is made up of 14 amino acids. V was trimmed by 10 bases and J by 5 bases, leaving 21 bases between them. Germline loops: CDR1 SGHNT, CDR2 YENEEA. CDR3 amino acids: CATPGGRKYHEQYF. Written as DNA, the CDR3 is TGTGCCACCCCCGGGGGGCGCAAGTACCACGAGCAGTACTTC.

The V and J genes are TRBV18 and TRBJ2-2; 13 bases are shared with TRBD2. The CDR3 runs 18 residues. V lost 5 bases to trimming and J lost 1 base; unmatched junction nucleotides: 7. Germline V CDR1 and CDR2: KGHSH, LQKENI. CDR3 in DNA: TGTGCCAGCTCATCGCCGGGACTAGCGGGGAAGAACACCGGGGAGCTGTTTTTT. Translating it yields CASSSPGLAGKNTGELFF.

V and J are TRBV1 and TRBJ2-3; the table's TRBD2 call for D was not verified on the DNA. TRBV1 is designated a pseudogene. This CDR3 comprises 20 residues. The CDR3 sequence: CTSSQVSASGGTKCTDTQYF. The CDR3 DNA is TGCACCAGCAGCCAAGTGTCGGCTAGCGGGGGGACTAAATGCACAGATACGCAGTATTTT.

V is TRBV4-2 and J is TRBJ1-5; D is ambiguous. The CDR3 contains 16 residues. V lost 0 bases to trimming and J lost 0 bases, with 9 bases between them. The germline V gene has CDR1 LGHNA and CDR2 YNFKEQ. CDR3 amino acids: CASSQEGSNSNQPQHF. CDR3 DNA sequence: TGTGCCAGCAGCCAAGAGGGCAGCAATAGCAATCAGCCCCAGCATTTT.

The chain links TRBV6-5 to TRBJ1-5; 11 bases map to TRBD1. Germline trimming cut 8 bases from V and 6 bases from J; bases unmatched to any gene: 3. The CDR3 sequence is 13 residues long. Germline V gene lookup returns CDR1 MNHEY and CDR2 SVGAGI. The CDR3 sequence is CASRDRGGQPQHF. CDR3 coding DNA: TGTGCCAGCCGGGACAGGGGGGGTCAGCCCCAGCATTTT.

V is TRBV11-3 and J is TRBJ2-7; 8 bases fit TRBD1. The CDR3 consists of 17 residues. The germline V gene has CDR1 SGHNT and CDR2 YENEEA. The V segment lost 3 bases and the J segment 2 bases; nucleotides outside the gene matches: 12. DNA of the CDR3: TGTGCCAGCAGCTTTGACAGGGGAAGTTTGAGGACCTACGAGCAGTACTTC. Its protein is CASSFDRGSLRTYEQYF. The full variable domain, rest sourced from reference TRBV11-3 and TRBJ2-7, is EAGVVQSPRYKIIEKKQPVAFWCNPISGHNTLYWYLQNLGQGPELLIRYENEEAVDDSQLPKDRFSAERLKGVDSTLKIQPAELGDSAVYLCASSFDRGSLRTYEQYFGPGTRLTVT.

The rearrangement uses TRBV27 and TRBJ2-1; TRBD1 might be the D (5 bases). This CDR3 is built from 13 residues. CDR1 and CDR2 from the germline V gene are MNHEY and SMNVEV (reference sequence). V lost 6 bases, J lost 8 bases, and 14 bases lay in between. The CDR3: CASSIPGRYEQFF. Here the CDR3 DNA reads TGTGCCAGCAGCATACCAGGGCGATATGAGCAGTTCTTC.

Here the CDR3 reads CASRLGADTEAFF. The CDR3 nucleotides read TGTGCCAGCAGGTTGGGGGCCGACACTGAAGCTTTCTTT. This chain joins TRBV27 and TRBJ1-1; possibly TRBD1 for D (6 bases). Trimming cost V 6 bases and J 3 bases, with 11 bases left between them. The germline gives CDR1 MNHEY, CDR2 SMNVEV (reference sequence). The CDR3 covers 13 residues.

The V and J genes are TRBV18 and TRBJ1-2; 7 nucleotides agree with TRBD1. Germline V gives CDR1 KGHSH, CDR2 LQKENI. This CDR3 contains 14 residues. The J segment lost 6 bases and the V segment lost 5 bases, leaving 9 bases of the junction unmatched. The CDR3 spells CASSKRQGPDGYTF. In DNA form, the CDR3 reads TGTGCCAGCTCAAAGCGACAGGGTCCAGATGGCTACACCTTC.

This chain connects TRBV7-2 to TRBJ1-2, with 11 bases that match TRBD1. Germline V gene data show CDR1 as SGHTA and CDR2 as FQGNSA. With 1 base clipped from V and 7 bases from J, the junction kept 8 bases outside the gene matches. The CDR3 contains 16 residues. The CDR3 loop is CASSLDGQGALLGYTF. For the CDR3, the DNA is TGTGCCAGCAGCTTAGACGGACAGGGGGCGCTTCTTGGCTACACCTTC.

The chain is built from TRBV4-1 and TRBJ1-1, with TRBD1 matching over 7 bases. The length of the CDR3 is 17 residues. CDR1 and CDR2 from the germline V gene are MGHRA and YSYEKL. V was clipped by 2 bases and J by 0 bases; unmatched bases: 9. CDR3 sequence: CASSQPHRGELNTEAFF. Written as DNA, the CDR3 is TGCGCCAGCAGCCAACCTCACAGGGGCGAGTTGAACACTGAAGCTTTCTTT.

V and J are TRBV30 and TRBJ1-3, with 8 bases aligning to TRBD1. The germline gives CDR1 GTSNPN, CDR2 SVGIG (reference sequence). The CDR3 is 16 residues long. J was trimmed by 4 bases and V by 1 base; bases with no gene match: 9. The CDR3 bases are TGTGCCTGGAGTGCACCAGGACAGGGCTCCGGAAACACCATATATTTT. Encoded protein: CAWSAPGQGSGNTIYF.

The gene calls are TRBV6-6 and TRBJ2-3, with D possibly matching TRBD1 (5 bases). The CDR3 totals 13 residues. From germline, CDR1 is MNHNY and CDR2 SVGAGI (reference sequence). V gave up 7 bases and J gave up 3 bases, with 11 bases separating them. The CDR3 loop reads CASKEGATDTQYF. In DNA, the CDR3 is TGTGCCAGCAAGGAAGGGGCGACAGATACGCAGTATTTT.

The J gene is TRBJ1-2, the V gene TRBV6-1; D remains unclear. Trimming removed 2 bases at V and 7 bases at J, with 17 bases between. There are 15 residues in the CDR3. The germline V gene encodes CDR1 MNHNS and CDR2 SASEGT. The CDR3 region is CASSESFSGVRGYTF. In DNA, the CDR3 is TGTGCCAGCAGTGAAAGCTTCTCGGGAGTTCGTGGCTACACCTTC.

The chain has TRBV28 and TRBJ2-7; the D gene is possibly TRBD1 (7 bases). V dropped 5 bases and J dropped 5 bases, with 25 bases sitting between them. Germline V lookup: CDR1 MDHEN, CDR2 SYDVKM. This CDR3 has 17 residues. The CDR3 nucleotides are TGTGCCAGCAGTCGGCGCCGGGCAGGGGGACTTTCCCACGAGCAGTACTTC. Encoded protein: CASSRRRAGGLSHEQYF.

This clone was detected once. The rearrangement joins TRBV24-1 to TRBJ2-2; D remains ambiguous. The CDR3 contains 13 residues. V was trimmed by 5 bases and J by 7 bases, leaving 10 bases between them. In germline, CDR1 is KGHDR, CDR2 SFDVKD. The CDR3 region has the DNA TGTGCCACCAGTGCTACAGTGGTCGGGGAGCTGTTTTTT. Translation gives CATSATVVGELFF.

This chain uses TRBV29-1 with TRBJ1-2, with D maybe TRBD1 (5 bases). There are 14 residues in the CDR3. CDR1 is SQVTM and CDR2 is ANQGSEA in the germline V gene. Trimming shortened V by 4 bases and J by 7 bases, and 19 bases separated the two germline ends. The CDR3 region is CSVVLSRTRGGYTF. CDR3 nucleotide sequence: TGCAGCGTTGTACTCTCTAGGACACGAGGTGGCTACACCTTC. The complete variable domain, with remaining parts taken from reference TRBV29-1 and TRBJ1-2, reads SAVISQKPSRDICQRGTSLTIQCQVDSQVTMMFWYRQQPGQSLTLIATANQGSEATYESGFVIDKFPISRPNLTFSTLTVSNMSPEDSSIYLCSVVLSRTRGGYTFGSGTRLTVV.

The V call is TRBV10-3, the J call TRBJ1-3; possibly TRBD1 for D (5 bases). The CDR3 is 16 residues long. With 5 bases removed from V and 6 bases from J, the gap between germline ends came to 20 bases. Germline V lookup: CDR1 ENHRY, CDR2 SYGVKD. DNA of the CDR3: TGTGCCATCAGTTCCCATGAAGGAGGGGAGGAAAACACCATATATTTT. It yields the protein CAISSHEGGEENTIYF.

The gene calls are TRBV7-3 and TRBJ1-5; D might be TRBD1 (6 bases). V was pared by 1 base and J by 6 bases, with 10 bases between. The CDR3 covers 14 residues. Germline-derived CDR1 and CDR2 are SGHTA and FQGTGA. CDR3 sequence reads: CASSLRGGVQPQHF. CDR3 sequence (DNA): TGTGCCAGCAGCTTAAGGGGGGGCGTTCAGCCCCAGCATTTT.

The rearrangement links TRBV7-8 to TRBJ2-2; D possibly corresponds to TRBD2 (7 bases). Germline assignment: CDR1 SGHVS and CDR2 FQNEAQ. This CDR3 has 19 residues. With 4 bases removed from V and 7 bases from J, the gap between germline ends came to 28 bases. CDR3 amino acids: CASSSGAGPASPGGGELFF. The CDR3 DNA follows: TGTGCCAGCAGCTCAGGGGCGGGACCCGCGTCCCCGGGGGGCGGGGAGCTGTTTTTT.

A remark on this clone: Additional DNA sequences in this sample encode the identical CDR3. This CDR3 is CASSPQGLSTDTQYF. Written as DNA, the CDR3 is TGTGCCAGCAGTCCTCAGGGTTTAAGCACAGATACGCAGTATTTT. The J gene is TRBJ2-3, the V gene TRBV5-4; a possible D gene is TRBD1 (5 bases). Trimming took off 5 bases at V and 0 bases at J, with 13 bases between the two ends. This CDR3 comprises 15 residues. Per germline, CDR1 SGHNT and CDR2 YYREEE (reference sequence).